Listed here are 11 T cell receptor beta chains from one sample, sequenced in a study of identical twins. Each CDR3 protein gets one entry after TCRdb re-called the 5' RACE reads with MiXCR. This sample yields about 260,000 distinct CDR3 sequences, of which roughly 7% are seen a single time; 3.6% belongs to the top ten. The sample was also reused in another study, on yellow fever vaccine responses in identical twins.

The sequencing sample was made of memory (CD45RO+) T cells sorted from blood. The receptors derive from a woman between 18 and 29 years old in good health.

A note on this clonotype: At one boundary the junction diverges from the germline segment, which might be a read error. The chain joins TRBV7-9 to TRBJ2-1; 8 nucleotides align to TRBD2. The CDR3 runs to 17 residues. Per germline, CDR1 SEHNR and CDR2 FQNEAQ (reference sequence). CDR3 in amino acids: CASSKLAVGSSCNEQFF. In nucleotides, the CDR3 is TGTGCCAGCAGTAAACTAGCGGTTGGGAGTTCCTGCAATGAGCAGTTCTTC.

The table lists this clonotype with many counts. Here the CDR3 DNA reads TGCAGCGTTTCAGGGGATAGTTCCTACAATGAGCAGTTCTTC. Translation gives CSVSGDSSYNEQFF. The chain recombines TRBV29-1 with TRBJ2-1; the D gene is possibly TRBD1 (6 bases). The germline gives CDR1 SQVTM, CDR2 ANQGSEA. CDR3 length: 14 residues. V lost 5 bases to trimming and J lost 1 base, with 12 bases between them.

The genes are TRBV10-3 and TRBJ2-1; the match to TRBD2 covers 12 bases. The CDR3 runs to 16 residues. Germline V CDR1 and CDR2: ENHRY, SYGVKD. The junction had 10 bases not matched to a gene; V was cut back by 5 bases and J by 8 bases. The CDR3 nucleotides read TGTGCCATCAGTAGACTAGCGGGAGAAGGGAGCGATGAGCAGTTCTTC. Translating gives CAISRLAGEGSDEQFF.

This clonotype was counted between two and nine times. This chain uses TRBV6-2 or TRBV6-3 with TRBJ2-5; 8 bases are a match to TRBD1. Germline V lookup: CDR1 MNHEY, CDR2 SVGEGT. After removal of 5 bases from V and 5 bases from J, the junction contained 7 bases not matched to a gene. The CDR3 length is 14 residues. The CDR3 sequence is CASSPPGGRETQYF. CDR3 coding DNA: TGTGCCAGCAGTCCCCCAGGGGGCCGGGAGACCCAGTACTTC.

This rearrangement joins TRBV12-3 or TRBV12-4 to TRBJ1-5; D gene unclear. The CDR3 runs 11 residues. Trimming left V 10 bases short and J 2 bases short, with 6 bases between. CDR3 DNA sequence: TGTGCCAAAGACTGCAATCAGCCCCAGCATTTT. Protein product: CAKDCNQPQHF.

The J gene is TRBJ2-7, the V gene TRBV20-1, with 10 bases matching TRBD1. The CDR3 consists of 15 residues. With 3 bases clipped from V and 2 bases from J, the junction kept 7 bases outside the gene matches. The V gene's germline CDR1 is DFQATT and CDR2 SNEGSKA (reference sequence). Here the CDR3 reads CSARGPGQGTYEQYF. CDR3 coding DNA: TGCAGTGCTAGGGGCCCGGGACAGGGGACCTACGAGCAGTACTTC.

This clonotype was seen a handful of times. The chain links TRBV5-1 to TRBJ2-1; 10 nucleotides agree with TRBD2. V dropped 6 bases and J dropped 9; count of bases not matched to a gene: 12. The CDR3 consists of 15 residues. Germline V gene sequence: CDR1 SGHRS, CDR2 YFSETQ. As DNA, the CDR3 is TGCGCCAGCACCCTTAAGCTAGCGGGAGAGGGTGAGCAGTTCTTC. Its protein is CASTLKLAGEGEQFF.

This clonotype was picked up many times. V is TRBV12-3 or TRBV12-4 and J is TRBJ1-2; TRBD1 matches at 7 bases. The CDR3 is 14 amino acids. V shed 6 bases and J 6 bases; nucleotides not matched to a gene: 10. DNA for the CDR3: TGTGCCAGCAGAAAAGGGGGCCCGAGAGATGGCTACACCTTC. Its protein product is CASRKGGPRDGYTF.

This clonotype turned up a few times. The J gene is TRBJ2-1, the V gene TRBV18; 7 bases match TRBD1. The CDR3 consists of 17 residues. Germline V gives CDR1 KGHSH, CDR2 LQKENI. V dropped 3 bases and J dropped 0; count of bases not matched to a gene: 8. CDR3 sequence reads: CASSPYLTGSSYNEQFF. In DNA, the CDR3 is TGTGCCAGCTCACCTTACTTGACAGGGAGCTCCTACAATGAGCAGTTCTTC.

The chain carries TRBV28 and TRBJ1-1, with D hard to call. The CDR3 consists of 16 residues. Germline V gene data show CDR1 as MDHEN and CDR2 as SYDVKM. The ends were cut back, 6 bases at V and 0 bases at J, with 17 bases in the middle. CDR3 amino acids: CASSRSADGLNTEAFF. The CDR3 bases are TGTGCCAGCAGCCGCTCCGCGGACGGTCTGAACACTGAAGCTTTCTTT.

Ten or more counts support this clonotype. This chain uses TRBV5-1 with TRBJ1-1; a weak D match, TRBD1 (5 bases). With 4 bases removed from V and 6 bases from J, the gap between germline ends came to 16 bases. The CDR3 extends over 14 amino acids. Germline V gene data show CDR1 as SGHRS and CDR2 as YFSETQ. Written as DNA, the CDR3 is TGCGCCAGCAGCAACACCGGGGGTACAGCTGAAGCTTTCTTT. Its translation is CASSNTGGTAEAFF.